This entry lists 24 T cell receptor beta chains sequenced from one sample in a study of T cells in Graves' hyperthyroidism and ophthalmopathy. RNA transcripts served as the template for amplifying TCR beta CDR3 regions. TCR CDR3 underwent first-round RT-PCR with the HTBI primer set. TCRdb reanalysed the multiplex PCR reads using MiXCR and keeps one entry per CDR3 protein. The sample lists 300,000 to 450,000 distinct CDR3 sequences, under 15% occurring once. Sequenced sample: blood. The receptor set was obtained from a woman between 18 and 30 years old with Graves' hyperthyroidism.

The chain recombines TRBV24-1 with TRBJ2-3; D is perhaps TRBD1 or TRBD2 (5 bases each). The CDR3 runs 13 residues. Germline CDR1 reads KGHDR; CDR2 reads SFDVKD. The V and J ends lost 9 bases and 0 bases respectively, with 9 bases between them. CDR3 in amino acids: CATGGSSTDTQYF. The CDR3 DNA reads as TGTGCCACCGGGGGAAGTAGCACAGATACGCAGTATTTT.

This clonotype has at least ten counts. The chain employs TRBV6-1 and TRBJ2-1; D is unclear. CDR3 length: 12 residues. The V gene's germline CDR1 is MNHNS and CDR2 SASEGT. Trimming took 2 bases from V and 4 from J, leaving 3 bases between them. The CDR3: CASSEQYNEQFF. DNA for the CDR3: TGTGCCAGCAGTGAACAATACAATGAGCAGTTCTTC.

This clonotype was recorded many times. This CDR3 reads CASSLRLPYEQYF. The CDR3 DNA sequence: TGCGCCAGCAGCTTGAGGCTTCCCTACGAGCAGTACTTC. The rearrangement uses TRBV5-1 and TRBJ2-7; D is ambiguous. The CDR3 loop spans 13 amino acids. V shed 1 base and J shed 2 bases, with 7 bases lying between them. Per germline, CDR1 SGHRS and CDR2 YFSETQ.

This clonotype came up many times. The gene calls are TRBV6-1 and TRBJ2-6, with D hard to call. The germline V gene has CDR1 MNHNS and CDR2 SASEGT. V was pared by 4 bases and J by 0 bases, with 13 bases between. This CDR3 contains 17 residues. CDR3 DNA sequence: TGTGCCAGCAGTGTCGCCCGACGGAGCTCTGGGGCCAACGTCCTGACTTTC. Its translation: CASSVARRSSGANVLTF.

This clonotype was seen ten or more times. The DNA for the CDR3 is TGTGCCAGCAGCTTGGTAGGGCATTCGAACACCGGGGAGCTGTTTTTT. This sequence encodes CASSLVGHSNTGELFF. The chain has TRBV7-2 and TRBJ2-2; the D is unclear. The germline gives CDR1 SGHTA, CDR2 FQGNSA. This CDR3 region has 16 residues. With 3 bases removed from V and 0 bases from J, the gap between germline ends came to 11 bases. Full variable domain (remainder filled in from reference TRBV7-2 and TRBJ2-2): GAGVSQSPSNKVTEKGKDVELRCDPISGHTALYWYRQSLGQGLEFLIYFQGNSAPDKSGLPSDRFSAERTGGSVSTLTIQRTQQEDSAVYLCASSLVGHSNTGELFFGEGSRLTVL.

The table lists this clonotype with many counts. This sequence joins TRBV27 and TRBJ1-2; no clear D. V was pared by 3 bases and J by 4 bases, with 18 bases between. The CDR3 contains 16 residues. Germline V gives CDR1 MNHEY, CDR2 SMNVEV (reference sequence). CDR3 in amino acids: CASSFLLRRKTYGYTF. The CDR3 DNA follows: TGTGCCAGCAGTTTCCTCCTTCGACGGAAGACCTATGGCTACACCTTC.

This clonotype was recorded at least ten times. The chain couples TRBV5-1 to TRBJ1-6; weak D call: TRBD1 (5 bases). The CDR3 is 13 amino acids. CDR1 SGHRS and CDR2 YFSETQ come from the germline V gene. The CDR3 sequence is CVIVSGPSSPLHF. In DNA form, the CDR3 reads TGCGTAATAGTCTCGGGGCCCAGTTCACCCCTCCACTTT.

The V and J genes are TRBV10-3 and TRBJ2-7; D ambiguous. Germline V lookup: CDR1 ENHRY, CDR2 SYGVKD. The CDR3 is made up of 15 amino acids. V was cut by 0 bases and J by 0 bases, with 9 bases left in between. The CDR3 is CAISESIGNSYEQYF. For the CDR3, the DNA is TGTGCCATCAGTGAGTCGATTGGAAACTCCTACGAGCAGTACTTC.

Regarding this clonotype: A much larger clone lies one base from this, so it may be a read error. The chain recombines TRBV11-3 with TRBJ1-1; 7 bases align to TRBD1. This CDR3 is built from 14 residues. Germline CDR1 SGHNT, CDR2 YENEEA. J lost 2 bases, V lost 5 bases, and 5 bases had no gene match. CDR3 in DNA: TGTGCCAGCAGCACTGGGACAGACAACACTGAAGCTTTCTTT. It encodes CASSTGTDNTEAFF.

On this clonotype itself: A much more abundant neighbour one base away suggests this may be a read error. This chain uses TRBV12-3 or TRBV12-4 with TRBJ1-6, with a weak D call TRBD1 (5 bases). The CDR3 covers 17 residues. The CDR3 nucleotides are TGTGCCAGCAGTTCGGGGCGGTTGAGCTCCTGTAATTCACCCCTCCACTTT. The encoded protein is CASSSGRLSSCNSPLHF.

This chain links TRBV7-9 with TRBJ2-7, with D tentatively TRBD1 or TRBD2 (5 bases each). Germline CDR1 and CDR2: SEHNR and FQNEAQ (reference sequence). The germline V and J ends were trimmed by 5 bases and 1 base, with 15 bases remaining between them. This CDR3 region has 15 residues. This chain's CDR3 is CASSPGTGTSYEQYF. CDR3 DNA: TGTGCCAGCAGCCCAGGGACGGGGACGTCCTACGAGCAGTACTTC.

This clonotype was seen repeatedly, ten times or more. The V call is TRBV11-1, the J call TRBJ2-7; 8 nucleotides line up with TRBD1. This CDR3 is 14 amino acids long. The J segment lost 6 bases and the V segment lost 1 base, leaving 5 bases of the junction unmatched. Germline CDR1 is SGHAT and CDR2 is FQDESV (reference sequence). The CDR3 DNA reads as TGTGCCAGCAGCTTAGTGGACAGGGACGGCGAGCAGTACTTC. Its protein product is CASSLVDRDGEQYF.

This clonotype was recorded at least ten times. This rearrangement joins TRBV7-2 to TRBJ2-7, with 9 bases that match TRBD2. Per the germline V gene, CDR1 is SGHTA and CDR2 is FQGNSA. This CDR3 is 14 amino acids long. Germline trimming cut 3 bases from V and 6 bases from J; bases unmatched to any gene: 6. This CDR3 reads CASSFIAGGGEQYF. The CDR3 nucleotides read TGTGCCAGCAGCTTCATTGCGGGAGGGGGCGAGCAGTACTTC.

This clonotype has at least ten counts. The chain uses TRBV6-1 and TRBJ1-5, with TRBD1 as a possible D gene (6 bases). The V and J ends lost 7 bases and 0 bases respectively, with 13 bases between them. Germline CDR1 and CDR2: MNHNS and SASEGT. CDR3 length: 15 amino acids. The chain's CDR3 is CASTAGGFSNQPQHF. CDR3 nucleotides: TGTGCCAGCACTGCGGGGGGCTTTAGCAATCAGCCCCAGCATTTT.

This clonotype was found many times. The chain carries TRBV7-8 and TRBJ2-5; unclear D gene. Germline CDR1 reads SGHVS; CDR2 reads FQNEAQ. V lost 1 base to trimming and J lost 3 bases, with 12 bases between them. This CDR3 is built from 15 residues. The CDR3 loop is CASSLVGWAEETQYF. The CDR3 region has the DNA TGTGCCAGCAGCTTAGTTGGATGGGCAGAAGAGACCCAGTACTTC.

The table lists this clonotype with many counts. The genes are TRBV12-3 or TRBV12-4 and TRBJ2-2; tentatively, D is TRBD1 (6 bases). Trimming removed 6 bases at V and 1 base at J, with 12 bases between. This CDR3 has 15 amino acids. The CDR3 here is CASRGRQENTGELFF. The DNA of the CDR3 is TGTGCCAGCAGGGGAAGACAGGAGAACACCGGGGAGCTGTTTTTT.

With regard to this clonotype: A read error may be the cause here, since a much bigger clone is one base away. This sequence joins TRBV12-3 or TRBV12-4 and TRBJ1-2, with D possibly being TRBD1 (6 bases). CDR3 length: 13 residues. CDR3 loop: CANSLTGSGGYTF. The CDR3 bases are TGTGCCAACAGTTTGACAGGCTCGGGGGGCTACACCTTC.

This clonotype showed up many times. The rearrangement joins TRBV7-9 to TRBJ2-3; D gene ambiguous. Germline values: CDR1 SEHNR, CDR2 FQNEAQ (reference sequence). Trimming removed 1 base from V and 4 bases from J, with 9 bases in between. The CDR3 length is 14 residues. The CDR3 coding sequence is TGTGCCAGCAGCTTAGACTCTGGATCAGATACGCAGTATTTT. This gives the protein CASSLDSGSDTQYF. Looking up the rest from reference TRBV7-9 and TRBJ2-3 gives the full variable domain: DTGVSQNPRHKITKRGQNVTFRCDPISEHNRLYWYRQTLGQGPEFLTYFQNEAQLEKSRLLSDRFSAERPKGSFSTLEIQRTEQGDSAMYLCASSLDSGSDTQYFGPGTRLTVL.

Many counts were recorded for this clonotype. The junction departs from germline at one end; a sequencing error may be responsible. V usage is TRBV7-2 and J usage is TRBJ2-7, with 7 bases fitting TRBD1. This CDR3 spans 19 amino acids. Germline-derived CDR1 and CDR2 are SGHTA and FQGNSA. CDR3 sequence: CASNLGVGGYWPSSYEQYF. The DNA for the CDR3 is TGTGCCAGCAACTTAGGGGTAGGGGGCTATTGGCCCAGCTCCTACGAGCAGTACTTC. The full variable domain, its missing parts supplied by reference TRBV7-2 and TRBJ2-7, is GAGVSQSPSNKVTEKGKDVELRCDPISGHTALYWYRQSLGQGLEFLIYFQGNSAPDKSGLPSDRFSAERTGGSVSTLTIQRTQQEDSAVYLCASNLGVGGYWPSSYEQYFGPGTRLTVT.

The chain uses TRBV5-1 and TRBJ1-5; 8 bases line up with TRBD1. The ends lost 4 bases at V and 0 bases at J; junction bases unmatched: 6. CDR1 and CDR2 from the germline V gene are SGHRS and YFSETQ. The length of the CDR3 is 16 residues. The CDR3 here is CASSRSRGLSNQPQHF. The CDR3 DNA reads as TGCGCCAGCAGCCGGTCCAGGGGGCTTAGCAATCAGCCCCAGCATTTT.

This clonotype has at least ten counts. This chain joins TRBV15 and TRBJ2-5; 12 bases fit TRBD2. Unmatched junction bases numbered 9, after V lost 11 bases and J lost 2 bases. Per germline, CDR1 LNHNV and CDR2 YYDKDF (reference sequence). The CDR3 loop spans 15 amino acids. The CDR3 reads CAVSGLAGLQETQYF. The CDR3 region has the DNA TGTGCCGTCTCGGGACTAGCGGGCCTTCAAGAGACCCAGTACTTC.

The gene calls are TRBV18 and TRBJ2-1, with 10 bases identical to TRBD1. V lost 2 bases and J lost 8; bases outside the gene matches: 6. The CDR3 totals 15 residues. CDR1 and CDR2 from the germline V gene are KGHSH and LQKENI. The CDR3 DNA sequence: TGTGCCAGCTCACCAAATGGACAGGGGGGCGATGAGCAGTTCTTC. Its protein is CASSPNGQGGDEQFF.

The table lists this clonotype with a few counts. The chain carries TRBV4-1 and TRBJ2-5; tentative D call: TRBD1 (5 bases). The germline V gene encodes CDR1 MGHRA and CDR2 YSYEKL. V lost 0 bases, J lost 7 bases, and 9 bases lay in between. This CDR3 has 13 amino acids. The CDR3 nucleotides read TGCGCCAGCAGCCAAGATGGGGCTTGGACCCAGTACTTC. It specifies CASSQDGAWTQYF.

This clonotype was seen ten or more times. This chain connects TRBV6-1 to TRBJ2-2, with 7 nucleotides matching TRBD1. The CDR3 extends over 15 amino acids. Trimming cost V 1 base and J 5 bases; bases outside gene matches: 4. Germline CDR1 and CDR2: MNHNS and SASEGT. The CDR3 coding sequence is TGTGCCAGCAGTGAAGGAGACAGGGCAACCGGGGAGCTGTTTTTT. As protein: CASSEGDRATGELFF.